The 21 T cell receptor beta chains in this list originate from one sample, sequenced in a study of shared clonotypes between healthy human individuals. Generated by immunoSEQ multiplex PCR, the TCRdb table keeps only in-frame clones and is missing some. The sample comprises about 960,000 clones, approximately 76% of which are singletons, and roughly 1.5% rests with the top ten. Source material: memory CD4+ T cells sorted from blood. The subset was: CD45RA-negative fraction. Every receptor here comes from a man aged 18 to 35 in good health.

As for this clone: The same CDR3 also results from other DNA sequences found in this sample. The rearrangement uses TRBV6-6 and TRBJ2-1; the D gene could be TRBD1 or TRBD2 (5 bases each). In germline, CDR1 is MNHNY, CDR2 SVGAGI (reference sequence). The CDR3 runs to 12 residues. Trimming took off 2 bases at V and 7 bases at J, with 6 bases between the two ends. The CDR3 DNA is TGTGCCAGCAGTTACGGGGGTAATGAGCAGTTCTTC. Amino acid sequence: CASSYGGNEQFF.

The table lists this clone with a few counts. The chain uses TRBV28 and TRBJ1-5; tentative D call: TRBD1 (5 bases). V was shortened by 8 bases and J by 4 bases, with 21 bases between the two germline ends. The CDR3 consists of 16 residues. CDR1 is MDHEN and CDR2 is SYDVKM in the germline V gene. CDR3: CASSHQSLSGNQPQHF. DNA for the CDR3: TGTGCCAGCTCGCACCAGTCGCTCTCAGGGAATCAGCCCCAGCATTTT. The full variable domain, completed using reference TRBV28 and TRBJ1-5, is DVKVTQSSRYLVKRTGEKVFLECVQDMDHENMFWYRQDPGLGLRLIYFSYDVKMKEKGDIPEGYSVSREKKERFSLILESASTNQTSMYLCASSHQSLSGNQPQHFGDGTRLSIL.

For this clone: Distinct nucleotide sequences in the sample also encode this CDR3. The J gene is TRBJ2-7, the V gene TRBV18, with TRBD2 matching over 11 bases. The CDR3 totals 13 residues. Germline-derived CDR1 and CDR2 are KGHSH and LQKENI. V lost 6 bases to trimming and J lost 4 bases; unmatched junction nucleotides: 2. The CDR3 protein is CASSRTSGYEQYF. CDR3 coding DNA: TGTGCCAGCTCTCGGACTAGCGGGTACGAGCAGTACTTC. Using reference TRBV18 and TRBJ2-7 for the parts outside the CDR3, the full variable domain is NAGVMQNPRHLVRRRGQEARLRCSPMKGHSHVYWYRQLPEEGLKFMVYLQKENIIDESGMPKERFSAEFPKEGPSILRIQQVVRGDSAAYFCASSRTSGYEQYFGPGTRLTVT.

The chain recombines TRBV10-3 with TRBJ2-1; D is perhaps TRBD1 (6 bases). Trimming cost V 3 bases and J 8 bases, with 14 bases left between them. This CDR3 comprises 14 residues. Germline values: CDR1 ENHRY, CDR2 SYGVKD. For the CDR3, the DNA is TGTGCCATCAGTGATACAGGGAAGGAAGATGAGCAGTTCTTC. Translating gives CAISDTGKEDEQFF.

This sequence joins TRBV7-2 and TRBJ1-1; D not resolved. Between the trimmed V and J ends, which lost 4 bases and 0 bases, there was a span of 6 bases. The CDR3 has 13 residues. CDR1 and CDR2 (germline): SGHTA, FQGNSA. CDR3 amino acids: CASSYLVNTEAFF. In DNA, the CDR3 is TGTGCCAGCAGCTACCTCGTGAACACTGAAGCTTTCTTT. The complete variable domain, with remaining parts taken from reference TRBV7-2 and TRBJ1-1, reads GAGVSQSPSNKVTEKGKDVELRCDPISGHTALYWYRQSLGQGLEFLIYFQGNSAPDKSGLPSDRFSAERTGGSVSTLTIQRTQQEDSAVYLCASSYLVNTEAFFGQGTRLTVV.

V and J are TRBV2 and TRBJ1-1; 9 nucleotides agree with TRBD1. Trimming at V came to 6 bases and at J to 7 bases, leaving 12 bases not matched to a gene. The germline CDR1 and CDR2 sequences are SNHLY and FYNNEI. The CDR3 runs 15 residues. CDR3 sequence: CASRGTGTLVIEAFF. The CDR3 DNA is TGTGCCAGCAGGGGGACAGGGACCCTCGTAATTGAAGCTTTCTTT.

This rearrangement joins TRBV5-1 to TRBJ1-3, with 7 bases fitting TRBD1. The V gene's germline CDR1 is SGHRS and CDR2 YFSETQ. The CDR3 is 16 residues long. Unmatched junction bases numbered 11, after V lost 4 bases and J lost 4 bases. The chain's CDR3 is CASSPSTGLSGNTIYF. The CDR3 DNA is TGCGCCAGCAGCCCCTCGACAGGGCTGTCGGGAAACACCATATATTTT. Complete variable domain (other parts from reference TRBV5-1 and TRBJ1-3): KAGVTQTPRYLIKTRGQQVTLSCSPISGHRSVSWYQQTPGQGLQFLFEYFSETQRNKGNFPGRFSGRQFSNSRSEMNVSTLELGDSALYLCASSPSTGLSGNTIYFGEGSWLTVV.

Only one count was recorded for this clone. Distinct nucleotide sequences in the sample also encode this CDR3. V gene TRBV27 combines with J gene TRBJ2-1, with D possibly TRBD2 on 5 matching bases. CDR3 length equals 15 residues. The V gene lost 2 bases and the J gene lost 0 bases, with 8 bases spanning the gap. The germline gives CDR1 MNHEY, CDR2 SMNVEV (reference sequence). CDR3 region: CASSLAGSSYNEQFF. Here the CDR3 DNA reads TGTGCCAGCAGTTTAGCGGGTAGCTCCTACAATGAGCAGTTCTTC.

The V gene is TRBV6-1, the J gene TRBJ2-7; D not resolved. V shed 4 bases and J shed 0 bases, with 10 bases lying between them. This CDR3 spans 14 amino acids. CDR1 and CDR2 (germline): MNHNS, SASEGT. The CDR3 protein is CASSVSQSSYEQYF. CDR3 nucleotide sequence: TGTGCCAGCAGTGTGTCTCAGAGCTCCTACGAGCAGTACTTC.

Worth noting for this clone: At one boundary the junction diverges from the germline segment, which might be a read error. The chain joins TRBV7-7 to TRBJ2-7; tentatively, D is TRBD2 (6 bases). The germline V gene has CDR1 SSHAT and CDR2 FNYEAQ (reference sequence). The CDR3 has 14 residues. This CDR3 is CASSLGGPPYEQYF. The CDR3 bases are TGTGCTAGCAGTCTCGGGGGACCTCCCTACGAGCAGTACTTC.

On this clone itself: One end of the junction varies from germline; a read error may be responsible. The V call is TRBV11-2, the J call TRBJ2-3; the match to TRBD2 covers 7 bases. CDR1 and CDR2 (germline): SGHAT, FQNNGV. The CDR3 has 14 residues. In nucleotides, the CDR3 is TGTGCCAGCAGCTTAGGGCTAGCGGTAGATCCGCAGTATTTT. Protein product: CASSLGLAVDPQYF.

The chain uses TRBV7-8 and TRBJ2-7; 8 bases agree with TRBD2. Germline V gene lookup returns CDR1 SGHVS and CDR2 FQNEAQ. The CDR3 covers 16 residues. Trimming removed 5 bases from V and 2 bases from J; junction bases left unmatched: 11. The CDR3 nucleotides are TGTGCCAGCAGCGAACTCCCCGGGGGGGGCCCCTACGAGCAGTACTTC. Residues: CASSELPGGGPYEQYF.

CDR3 in DNA: TGTGCCAGCAGTGAAAACAGGGACTCCTACAATGAGCAGTTCTTC. It encodes CASSENRDSYNEQFF. The gene calls are TRBV6-1 and TRBJ2-1, with a weak D call TRBD1 (6 bases). The CDR3 length is 15 residues. The V gene's germline CDR1 is MNHNS and CDR2 SASEGT. V was trimmed by 2 bases and J by 0 bases, leaving 8 bases between them.

This clone came up once. The rearrangement joins TRBV5-4 to TRBJ2-1, with 7 nucleotides matching TRBD2. This CDR3 has 17 residues. J was trimmed by 6 bases and V by 4 bases; bases with no gene match: 16. Germline V gene lookup returns CDR1 SGHNT and CDR2 YYREEE (reference sequence). The DNA for the CDR3 is TGTGCCAGCAGCCCCGGGGGGTCGGTGGGCCACGCCAATGAGCAGTTCTTC. Translation gives CASSPGGSVGHANEQFF.

The chain is built from TRBV6-6 and TRBJ2-7, with 14 bases identical to TRBD2. The V gene end was trimmed by 6 bases and the J gene end by 5 bases; junction bases not matched to a gene: 3. CDR3 size: 14 residues. Germline V gives CDR1 MNHNY, CDR2 SVGAGI (reference sequence). CDR3 bases: TGTGCCAGCAGCCGACTAGCGGGGGGGGACGAGCAGTACTTC. Its protein product is CASSRLAGGDEQYF.

The J gene is TRBJ1-5, the V gene TRBV5-1, with D unresolved. The V gene's germline CDR1 is SGHRS and CDR2 YFSETQ. V lost 0 bases and J 0 bases, leaving 7 bases between the germline ends. The CDR3 totals 15 residues. The DNA for the CDR3 is TGCGCCAGCAGCTTGGCGGACGGTAGCAATCAGCCCCAGCATTTT. Translating it yields CASSLADGSNQPQHF.

The chain has TRBV19 and TRBJ2-3, with 8 bases lining up with TRBD2. CDR1 and CDR2 from the germline V gene are LNHDA and SQIVND (reference sequence). The CDR3 covers 14 residues. Germline trimming cut 9 bases from V and 8 bases from J; bases unmatched to any gene: 13. Here the CDR3 reads CASQEAGGLGTQYF. The CDR3 DNA reads as TGTGCCAGCCAGGAGGCGGGGGGTTTAGGTACGCAGTATTTT.

The rearrangement joins TRBV5-4 to TRBJ2-3; TRBD2 matches at 9 bases. V lost 4 bases and J lost 9; bases outside the gene matches: 9. CDR3 size: 14 residues. From germline, CDR1 is SGHNT and CDR2 YYREEE (reference sequence). CDR3 sequence (DNA): TGTGCCAGCAGCCCGGGACTAGCTACGGAAACGCAGTATTTT. Translated, it gives CASSPGLATETQYF.

This clone was detected many times. V usage is TRBV27 and J usage is TRBJ1-6, with D maybe TRBD1 (6 bases). Germline CDR1 and CDR2: MNHEY and SMNVEV (reference sequence). V was cut by 2 bases and J by 8 bases, with 16 bases left in between. The CDR3 loop spans 16 amino acids. CDR3 coding DNA: TGTGCCAGCAGTTTACAACCCCCGGACAGTTATTCACCCCTCCACTTT. It codes for CASSLQPPDSYSPLHF.

The J gene is TRBJ2-2, the V gene TRBV15; D call uncertain. Germline lookup yields CDR1 LNHNV and CDR2 YYDKDF (reference sequence). This CDR3 comprises 13 residues. Deletions cut 0 bases from V and 6 bases from J, with 5 bases between. CDR3 coding DNA: TGTGCCACCAGCAGAGATCGGGCCGGGGAGCTGTTTTTT. Encoded protein: CATSRDRAGELFF.

The sample holds a few counts of this clone. The V gene is TRBV7-2, the J gene TRBJ2-5; 7 nucleotides match TRBD1. The CDR3 is 14 residues long. Germline trimming cut 4 bases from V and 1 base from J; bases unmatched to any gene: 3. CDR1 is SGHTA, CDR2 FQGNSA, per germline. The DNA of the CDR3 is TGTGCCAGCAGCTCCGGGACAGTCCAAGAGACCCAGTACTTC. Residues: CASSSGTVQETQYF.